This TCR beta chain is from a study of blood T cell repertoires in COVID-19. This clone was detected only a few times. The germline V gene has CDR1 SEHNR and CDR2 FQNEAQ (reference sequence). The germline V and J ends were trimmed by 5 bases and 0 bases, with 16 bases remaining between them. CDR3 size: 16 residues. Produced via immunoSEQ multiplex PCR; TCRdb's table is partial and in-frame only. Of fewer than 450,000 clones detected, over 75% appear once; the ten largest clones hold roughly 1%. This chain connects TRBV7-9 to TRBJ1-1, with D perhaps TRBD1 (6 bases). Sequencing was done on a sample of PBMCs or T cells enriched from blood (not recorded which). The receptor's source is a woman aged 25-40 years who had recovered from COVID-19. This CDR3 is CASSPRSTGLNTEAFF. The CDR3, as DNA: TGTGCCAGCAGCCCCCGCTCCACAGGGCTGAACACTGAAGCTTTCTTT.